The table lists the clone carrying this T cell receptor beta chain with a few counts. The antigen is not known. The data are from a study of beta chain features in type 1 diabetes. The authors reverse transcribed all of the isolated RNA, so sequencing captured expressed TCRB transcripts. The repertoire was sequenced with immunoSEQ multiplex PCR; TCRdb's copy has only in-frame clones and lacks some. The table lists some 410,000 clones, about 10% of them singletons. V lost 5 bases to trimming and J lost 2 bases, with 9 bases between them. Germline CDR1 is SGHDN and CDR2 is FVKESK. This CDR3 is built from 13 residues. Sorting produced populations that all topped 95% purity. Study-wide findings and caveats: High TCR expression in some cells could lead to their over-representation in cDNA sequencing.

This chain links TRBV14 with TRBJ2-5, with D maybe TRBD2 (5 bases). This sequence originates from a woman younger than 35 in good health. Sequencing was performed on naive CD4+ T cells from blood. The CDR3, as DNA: TGTGCCAGCAGCACGACTACACAAGAGACCCAGTACTTC. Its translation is CASSTTTQETQYF.